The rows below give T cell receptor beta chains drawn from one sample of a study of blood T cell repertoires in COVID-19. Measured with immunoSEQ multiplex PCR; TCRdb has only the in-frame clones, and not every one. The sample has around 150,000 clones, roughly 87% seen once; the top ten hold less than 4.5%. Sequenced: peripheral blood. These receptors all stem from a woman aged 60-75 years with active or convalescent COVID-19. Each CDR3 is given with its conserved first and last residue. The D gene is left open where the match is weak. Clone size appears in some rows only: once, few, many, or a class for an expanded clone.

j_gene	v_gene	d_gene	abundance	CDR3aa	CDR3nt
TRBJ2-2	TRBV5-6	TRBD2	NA	CASSVPSGGNTGELFF	TGTGCCAGCAGCGTACCTAGCGGGGGGAACACCGGGGAGCTGTTTTTT
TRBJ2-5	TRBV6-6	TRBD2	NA	CASSTGTSGTQYF	TGTGCCAGCAGTACTGGGACTAGCGGGACCCAGTACTTC
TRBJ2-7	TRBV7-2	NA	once	CASSLAGAYEQYF	TGTGCCAGCAGCTTAGCAGGGGCCTACGAGCAGTACTTC
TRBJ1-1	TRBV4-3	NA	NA	CASSQEGRLNTEAFF	TGCGCCAGCAGCCAAGAGGGGAGGCTGAACACTGAAGCTTTCTTT
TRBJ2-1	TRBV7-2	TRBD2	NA	CASSFSGGMGNEQFF	TGTGCCAGCAGCTTTAGCGGGGGGATGGGCAATGAGCAGTTCTTC
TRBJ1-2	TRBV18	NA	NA	CASSPPAGNYGYTF	TGTGCCAGCTCACCACCCGCAGGGAACTATGGCTACACCTTC
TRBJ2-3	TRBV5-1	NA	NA	CASSVMSTDTQYF	TGCGCCAGCAGCGTAATGAGCACAGATACGCAGTATTTT
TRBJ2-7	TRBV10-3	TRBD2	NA	CAISESERGSSYEQYF	TGTGCCATCAGTGAGTCCGAGCGGGGGAGCTCCTACGAGCAGTACTTC
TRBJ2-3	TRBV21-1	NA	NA	CASRLRDSTDTQYF	TGTGCCAGCCGTCTCAGGGATAGCACAGATACGCAGTATTTT
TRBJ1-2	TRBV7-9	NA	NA	CASSFSGTRGGYTF	TGTGCCAGCAGCTTCTCCGGGACACGGGGCGGCTACACCTTC
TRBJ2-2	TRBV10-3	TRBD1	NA	CAISSTGTGNTGELFF	TGTGCCATCAGTTCAACCGGGACAGGAAACACCGGGGAGCTGTTTTTT
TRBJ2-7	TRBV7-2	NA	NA	CASSLVDGTYEQYF	TGTGCCAGCAGCTTAGTAGACGGGACCTACGAGCAGTACTTC
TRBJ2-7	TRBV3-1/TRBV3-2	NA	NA	CASICGCVRANYEQYF	TGTGCCAGCATCTGCGGTTGTGTCAGGGCGAACTACGAGCAGTACTTC
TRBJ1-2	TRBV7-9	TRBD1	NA	CASSSPGQGYGYTF	TGTGCCAGCAGCTCGCCGGGACAGGGCTATGGCTACACCTTC
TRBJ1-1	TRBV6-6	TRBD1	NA	CASSYPEQGTWAFF	TGTGCCAGCAGTTACCCCGAACAGGGGACGTGGGCTTTCTTT
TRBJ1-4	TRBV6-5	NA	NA	CASSPGSGGKLFF	TGTGCCAGCAGCCCGGGATCGGGTGGAAAACTGTTTTTT
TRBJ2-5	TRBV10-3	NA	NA	CASRWAPQETQYF	TGTGCCTCCCGTTGGGCTCCACAAGAGACCCAGTACTTC
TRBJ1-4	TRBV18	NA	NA	CASSPTREAGEKLFF	TGTGCCAGCTCACCAACCAGGGAAGCTGGGGAAAAACTGTTTTTT
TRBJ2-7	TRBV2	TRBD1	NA	CASSRDREGEQYF	TGTGCCAGCAGCCGGGACAGGGAAGGTGAGCAGTACTTC
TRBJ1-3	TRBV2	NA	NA	CASSSQGSGNTIYF	TGTGCCAGCAGTTCACAGGGCTCTGGAAACACCATATATTTT
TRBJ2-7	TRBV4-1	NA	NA	CASSQGRGPGSYEQYF	TGCGCCAGCAGCCAAGGGCGGGGGCCGGGCTCCTACGAGCAGTACTTC
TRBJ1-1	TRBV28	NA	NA	CASSISGIEAFF	TGTGCCAGCAGTATCTCCGGGATCGAAGCTTTCTTT
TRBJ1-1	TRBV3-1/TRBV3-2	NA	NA	CASSQAHGNTEAFF	TGTGCCAGCAGCCAAGCTCACGGGAACACTGAAGCTTTCTTT
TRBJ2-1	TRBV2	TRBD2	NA	CASSFTGRGFF	TGTGCCAGCAGCTTCACGGGGAGGGGGTTCTTC
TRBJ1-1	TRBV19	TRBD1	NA	CASSISLGQGRENTEAFF	TGTGCCAGTAGTATTTCTTTGGGACAGGGGAGGGAAAACACTGAAGCTTTCTTT
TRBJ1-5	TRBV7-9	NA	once	CASSLRPGTSDQPQHF	TGTGCCAGCAGCTTACGACCAGGGACAAGCGATCAGCCCCAGCATTTT
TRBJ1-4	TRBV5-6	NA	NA	CASSLQGPTFNEKLFF	TGTGCCAGCAGCTTGCAGGGGCCCACCTTTAATGAAAAACTGTTTTTT
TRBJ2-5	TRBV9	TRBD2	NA	CASSTGTSGGAEETQYF	TGTGCCAGCAGCACCGGGACTAGCGGGGGGGCAGAAGAGACCCAGTACTTC
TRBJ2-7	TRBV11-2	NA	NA	CASSLALEQYF	TGTGCCAGCAGCTTAGCTCTGGAGCAGTACTTC
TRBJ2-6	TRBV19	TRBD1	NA	CACSGTGVPGANVLTF	TGTGCCTGCTCCGGGACAGGGGTTCCCGGGGCCAACGTCCTGACTTTC
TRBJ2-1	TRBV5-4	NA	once	CASSLNAYSSYNEQFF	TGTGCCAGCAGCTTGAATGCGTATAGCTCCTACAATGAGCAGTTCTTC
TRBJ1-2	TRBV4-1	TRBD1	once	CASSLRGPQGGSNYGYTF	TGCGCCAGCAGCCTCCGGGGGCCACAGGGGGGAAGTAACTATGGCTACACCTTC
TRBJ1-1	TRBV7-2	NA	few	CASSVTRGNTEAFF	TGTGCCAGCAGCGTAACCAGGGGGAACACTGAAGCTTTCTTT
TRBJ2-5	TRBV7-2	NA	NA	CASSKGGAKETQYF	TGTGCCAGCTCAAAAGGGGGGGCCAAGGAGACCCAGTACTTC
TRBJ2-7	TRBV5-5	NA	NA	CASSLRWGTFSEQYF	TGTGCCAGCAGCTTGAGATGGGGGACATTCTCCGAGCAGTACTTC
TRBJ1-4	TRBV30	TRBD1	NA	CAWSRGQLDEKLFF	TGTGCCTGGAGTCGGGGACAGCTGGATGAAAAACTGTTTTTT
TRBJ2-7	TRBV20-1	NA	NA	CSASLHGGQLEQYF	TGCAGTGCTAGTCTGCACGGAGGACAGTTAGAGCAGTACTTC
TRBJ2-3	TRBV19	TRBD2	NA	CATRRTSGASDTQYF	TGTGCCACCCGGCGGACTAGCGGGGCCTCAGATACGCAGTATTTT
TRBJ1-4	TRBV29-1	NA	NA	CSVEDPRQREKLFF	TGCAGCGTTGAAGATCCCCGACAGAGAGAAAAACTGTTTTTT
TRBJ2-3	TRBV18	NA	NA	CASSPSVGALITDTQYF	TGTGCCAGCTCACCGAGTGTAGGGGCCCTCATCACAGATACGCAGTATTTT
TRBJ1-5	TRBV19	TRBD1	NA	CASDQGARDQPQHF	TGTGCCAGTGATCAGGGGGCTCGGGATCAGCCCCAGCATTTT
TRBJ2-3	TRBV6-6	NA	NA	CASSYSAGDGTDTQYF	TGTGCCAGCAGTTACTCGGCCGGGGATGGCACAGATACGCAGTATTTT
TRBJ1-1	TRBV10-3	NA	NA	CAISELQGTEAFF	TGTGCCATCAGTGAGTTACAGGGTACTGAAGCTTTCTTT
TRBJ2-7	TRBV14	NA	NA	CASSQGLDYSYEQYF	TGTGCCAGCAGCCAAGGACTGGACTACTCCTACGAGCAGTACTTC
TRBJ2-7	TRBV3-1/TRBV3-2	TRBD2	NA	CASSPWTSGGTYEQYF	TGTGCCAGCAGCCCGTGGACTAGCGGGGGGACCTACGAGCAGTACTTC
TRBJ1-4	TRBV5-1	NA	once	CASSLAPAGEKLFF	TGCGCCAGCAGCTTGGCTCCGGCGGGCGAAAAACTGTTTTTT
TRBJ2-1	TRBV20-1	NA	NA	CSALRGLEQFF	TGCAGTGCCCTACGGGGTCTTGAGCAGTTCTTC
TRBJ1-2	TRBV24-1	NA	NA	CATSDPSGQGRGPVYGYTF	TGTGCCACCAGTGATCCTTCCGGCCAGGGGAGGGGACCCGTATATGGCTACACCTTC
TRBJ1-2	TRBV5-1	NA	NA	CASSLTSRANYGYTF	TGCGCCAGCAGCTTGACCAGCCGGGCTAACTATGGCTACACCTTC
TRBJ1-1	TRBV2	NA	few	CASSEQGLTEAFF	TGTGCCAGCAGTGAACAGGGGCTCACTGAAGCTTTCTTT